A selection of T cell receptor beta chains follows, all from one sample in a study of molecular identifiers for immune sequencing clone quantification. In TCRdb, the PCR reads were re-called with MiXCR into one record per CDR3 protein. The table records around 300,000 distinct CDR3 sequences, over 20% of them present only once. Sequences were obtained from naive CD8+ T cells from blood, with Jurkat cell RNA spiked in. The receptors originated from a human donor in good health. Some libraries in this study had Jurkat cell RNA spiked in. The CDR3 runs from the conserved cysteine through the conserved F or W.

>TRBV20-1|TRBJ2-2
CSASGQNTGELFF
>TRBV5-1|TRBJ1-5
CASSPPETPRWRQPQHF
>TRBV11-2|TRBJ2-1
CASSLSGESYNEQFF
>TRBV24-1|TRBJ2-3
CATSEFRDTGRDTQYF
>TRBV18|TRBJ2-3
CASSPTDGPTDTQYF
>TRBV20-1|TRBJ1-1
CSARGKDRYTNTEAFF
>TRBV13|TRBJ2-3
CASSLGMGHQRTDTQYF
>TRBV7-9|TRBJ2-3
CASSLGPVLYF
>TRBV4-1|TRBJ2-7
CASSHAIGGHEQYF
>TRBV7-8|TRBJ2-3
CALGLATDTQYF
>TRBV28|TRBJ2-7
CASSPAGDYSYEQYF
>TRBV24-1|TRBJ2-1
CATSARFQNNEQFF
>TRBV4-3|TRBJ2-7
CASSQGSTGGSYEQYF
>TRBV20-1|TRBJ2-7
CSASGTGGSSYEQYF
>TRBV5-1|TRBJ2-5
CASSLLPQETQYF
>TRBV27|TRBJ1-1
CDSSWGQSSSEAFF
>TRBV2|TRBJ2-3
CASTERTGEFPDTQYF
>TRBV12-3/TRBV12-4|TRBJ2-4
CASSPSGGGSGGQYF
>TRBV29-1|TRBJ2-7
CSVLDRGNYEQYF
>TRBV10-3|TRBJ2-7
CAIKPGQSYEQYF
>TRBV7-9|TRBJ1-2
CASSSDRDINYGYTF
>TRBV6-6|TRBJ1-2
CASSYLDSYGYTF
>TRBV7-8|TRBJ2-7
CASSLYYEQYF
>TRBV11-2|TRBJ2-4
CASRDPGVPKNIQYF
>TRBV5-6|TRBJ1-2
CASSFYDAENGYTF
>TRBV7-6|TRBJ2-1
CAGSLRQGPENEQFF
>TRBV9|TRBJ2-2
CASSSDLQGVTGELFF
>TRBV27|TRBJ2-1
CASSEVGTGGLRGQFF
>TRBV20-1|TRBJ2-3
CSAREMTSSHTDTQYF
>TRBV6-2/TRBV6-3|TRBJ1-5
CASSYYPGASNQPQHF
>TRBV27|TRBJ2-2
CASTPGLAGELFF
>TRBV2|TRBJ2-2
CASSEFKDTGELFF
>TRBV27|TRBJ2-1
CASSGSGPMGYNEQFF
>TRBV28|TRBJ2-7
CASNGPIYEQYF
>TRBV7-9|TRBJ1-1
CASSFLDRMNTEAFF
>TRBV3-1|TRBJ2-2
CASSPGQGTGELFF
>TRBV20-1|TRBJ1-3
CSARDDRSSGNTIYF
>TRBV24-1|TRBJ2-1
CATSERGVYNEQFF
>TRBV29-1|TRBJ2-3
CSVDDFTSTDTQYF
>TRBV27|TRBJ2-7
CANEPGGDYF